The 30 T cell receptor beta chains below all came from one sample that was sequenced in a study of cytomegalovirus exposure and HLA in healthy donors. A multiplex PCR was run with 60 Vbeta primers and 13 Jbeta primers. Some clones are missing from TCRdb's copy, which holds only in-frame ones; the method was immunoSEQ multiplex PCR. Counted here are 120,000 to 150,000 clones, more than 65% occurring once; the ten biggest clones make up 1.5% to 2%. The sample comprised PBMCs. All receptors derive from a woman aged 25 to 39 in good health and CMV-seronegative.

The chain carries TRBV7-3 and TRBJ1-1, with 10 bases matching TRBD1. CDR1 is SGHTA and CDR2 is FQGTGA in the germline V gene. J gave up 7 bases and V 0 bases, and 5 bases lay outside the gene matches. CDR3 size: 15 residues. The CDR3 DNA is TGTGCCAGCAGCTTAACGGGACAGGGGACTCATGAAGCTTTCTTT. Translating gives CASSLTGQGTHEAFF.

As regards this clone: The junction shows a germline mismatch at one end, possibly a read error. This sequence joins TRBV7-9 and TRBJ1-1, with TRBD1 matching over 7 bases. CDR1 and CDR2 from the germline V gene are SEHNR and FQNEAQ (reference sequence). This CDR3 comprises 12 residues. Here the CDR3 DNA reads TGTTCCAGCAGCCTAACGACAGGGTGGGCTTTCTTT. It translates to CSSSLTTGWAFF.

This chain joins TRBV7-2 and TRBJ1-1; D possibly corresponds to TRBD1 (6 bases). The CDR3 loop spans 14 amino acids. V lost 5 bases and J lost 2, with 12 bases in between. Germline V gives CDR1 SGHTA, CDR2 FQGNSA. CDR3 DNA sequence: TGTGCCAGCAGCCTTGGACAGCATAACACTGAAGCTTTCTTT. Translation gives CASSLGQHNTEAFF.

In DNA, the CDR3 is TGTGCCAGCAGCATGACAGGGCTTAATGAAAAACTGTTTTTT. This encodes CASSMTGLNEKLFF. V usage is TRBV7-8 and J usage is TRBJ1-4, with TRBD1 matching over 7 bases. Germline-derived CDR1 and CDR2 are SGHVS and FQNEAQ. V shed 5 bases and J 4 bases; nucleotides not matched to a gene: 4. This CDR3 has 14 amino acids.

This chain joins TRBV29-1 and TRBJ2-1; tentative D call: TRBD1 (5 bases). Germline V lookup: CDR1 SQVTM, CDR2 ANQGSEA. There are 13 residues in the CDR3. Trimming took off 2 bases at V and 7 bases at J, with 12 bases between the two ends. The chain's CDR3 is CSVERQPQNEQFF. The CDR3 bases are TGCAGCGTTGAAAGACAGCCCCAGAATGAGCAGTTCTTC.

This chain joins TRBV7-9 and TRBJ2-5, with 10 bases aligning to TRBD1. CDR3 length: 14 residues. Germline V gene sequence: CDR1 SEHNR, CDR2 FQNEAQ (reference sequence). Trimming removed 6 bases from V and 5 bases from J; junction bases left unmatched: 6. CDR3 nucleotides: TGTGCCAGCAGGCCTGGGACAGGGGTTGAGACCCAGTACTTC. Protein product: CASRPGTGVETQYF.

The V call is TRBV7-8, the J call TRBJ2-7; TRBD2 agrees at 7 bases. Germline CDR1 and CDR2: SGHVS and FQNEAQ. The CDR3 spans 14 residues. The J segment lost 0 bases and the V segment lost 6 bases, leaving 5 bases of the junction unmatched. The DNA of the CDR3 is TGTGCCAGCAGGAGCGGGACGGTCTCCTACGAGCAGTACGTC. Translating gives CASRSGTVSYEQYV.

This chain links TRBV27 with TRBJ2-5; D is possibly TRBD2 (6 bases). Deletions cut 6 bases from V and 8 bases from J, with 16 bases between. The CDR3 is made up of 13 amino acids. Germline assignment: CDR1 MNHEY and CDR2 SMNVEV (reference sequence). The CDR3 is CASRQRDWLTQYF. The CDR3 region has the DNA TGTGCCAGCAGACAGAGGGACTGGCTAACCCAGTACTTC.

CDR3 amino acids: CASSLDRAGTGNTIYF. CDR3 bases: TGTGCCAGCAGCTTAGATCGGGCAGGGACTGGAAACACCATATATTTT. The chain has TRBV11-2 and TRBJ1-3, with a possible D match to TRBD1 (5 bases). Per the germline V gene, CDR1 is SGHAT and CDR2 is FQNNGV. The CDR3 is made up of 16 amino acids. The V gene lost 0 bases and the J gene lost 2 bases, with 11 bases spanning the gap.

This clone was observed a few times. This chain connects TRBV30 to TRBJ2-5, with D possibly matching TRBD1 (5 bases). CDR3 length: 12 amino acids. Trimming pared 0 bases from V and 5 bases from J, leaving 7 bases between. Germline V gives CDR1 GTSNPN, CDR2 SVGIG (reference sequence). Written as DNA, the CDR3 is TGTGCCTGGAGTGTATCAGGGGAGACCCAGTACTTC. This codes for CAWSVSGETQYF.

The chain joins TRBV28 to TRBJ2-1, with 7 nucleotides matching TRBD2. The CDR3 sequence is 16 residues long. V dropped 5 bases and J dropped 8; count of bases not matched to a gene: 15. From germline, CDR1 is MDHEN and CDR2 SYDVKM. The CDR3, as DNA: TGTGCCAGCAGTCCTGGGGCTAGCGGAGGCGGGCATGAGCAGTTCTTC. Amino acid sequence: CASSPGASGGGHEQFF. Based on the CDR3 plus reference TRBV28 and TRBJ2-1, the full variable domain is DVKVTQSSRYLVKRTGEKVFLECVQDMDHENMFWYRQDPGLGLRLIYFSYDVKMKEKGDIPEGYSVSREKKERFSLILESASTNQTSMYLCASSPGASGGGHEQFFGPGTRLTVL.

V is TRBV4-2 and J is TRBJ2-1, with 7 bases matching TRBD1. The V and J ends lost 1 base and 5 bases, in that order; junction bases with no gene match: 2. This CDR3 comprises 14 residues. Germline V gene lookup returns CDR1 LGHNA and CDR2 YNFKEQ. CDR3 amino acids: CASSQVGTDNEQFF. CDR3 bases: TGTGCCAGCAGCCAAGTAGGGACAGACAATGAGCAGTTCTTC.

This clone was detected only a few times. This rearrangement joins TRBV4-1 to TRBJ2-5; D gene ambiguous. The CDR3 loop spans 15 amino acids. Trimming shortened V by 1 base and J by 0 bases, and 9 bases separated the two germline ends. CDR1 and CDR2 (germline): MGHRA, YSYEKL. This CDR3 reads CASSQAGRYQETQYF. The CDR3 DNA is TGCGCCAGCAGCCAAGCCGGCAGGTACCAAGAGACCCAGTACTTC.

The CDR3 sequence: CASSEQGSSYEQYV. The CDR3 DNA reads TGTGCCAGCAGTGAACAGGGGAGCTCCTACGAGCAGTACGTC. The V call is TRBV2, the J call TRBJ2-7, with D possibly being TRBD1 (6 bases). Between the trimmed V and J ends, which lost 2 bases and 0 bases, there was a span of 8 bases. The V gene's germline CDR1 is SNHLY and CDR2 FYNNEI. This CDR3 comprises 14 residues.

Only a few counts were recorded for this clone. The rearrangement joins TRBV28 to TRBJ2-1; the match to TRBD2 covers 10 bases. Germline loops: CDR1 MDHEN, CDR2 SYDVKM. Trimming removed 0 bases from V and 5 bases from J; junction bases left unmatched: 7. This CDR3 comprises 17 residues. CDR3 in DNA: TGTGCCAGCAGTTTATGGGGGGGGACTAGCGCTAACAATGAGCAGTTCTTC. This gives the protein CASSLWGGTSANNEQFF.

The chain carries TRBV11-1 and TRBJ2-1; no clear D gene. The CDR3 is 12 amino acids. V gave up 8 bases and J gave up 4 bases, with 9 bases separating them. The V gene's germline CDR1 is SGHAT and CDR2 FQDESV (reference sequence). The CDR3, as DNA: TGTGCCAGCGGAGTCGGATACAATGAGCAGTTCTTC. Amino acids: CASGVGYNEQFF.

The chain is built from TRBV28 and TRBJ1-2; no definite D call. The V end lost 5 bases, the J end lost 4 bases, and 11 bases lay between the germline ends. The germline V gene has CDR1 MDHEN and CDR2 SYDVKM. CDR3 size: 13 residues. Here the CDR3 DNA reads TGTGCCAGCAGTGTTGGAGTGACCTATGGCTACACCTTC. This sequence encodes CASSVGVTYGYTF.

This clone was counted a single time. V is TRBV2 and J is TRBJ2-3, with 16 bases fitting TRBD2. The CDR3 is 14 amino acids. The ends lost 8 bases at V and 6 bases at J; junction bases unmatched: 2. Germline CDR1 SNHLY, CDR2 FYNNEI. In DNA, the CDR3 is TGTGCCAGCTCGGGACTAGCGGGGGGGGATACGCAGTATTTT. Translated: CASSGLAGGDTQYF.

This clone has just a few counts. The V and J genes are TRBV6-6 and TRBJ1-4, with D possibly being TRBD1 (6 bases). The CDR3 consists of 14 residues. Germline values: CDR1 MNHNY, CDR2 SVGAGI (reference sequence). The germline V and J ends were trimmed by 5 bases and 7 bases, with 14 bases remaining between them. In DNA, the CDR3 is TGTGCCAGCAGTAGAACGGGACACCTTGAAAAACTGTTTTTT. Protein product: CASSRTGHLEKLFF.

With regard to this clone: The junction does not match germline at one end; this may be a read error. V gene TRBV7-9 combines with J gene TRBJ1-2, with D possibly TRBD1 on 5 matching bases. The CDR3 is 12 residues long. The germline V gene has CDR1 SEHNR and CDR2 FQNEAQ (reference sequence). The CDR3 sequence: CSSSFSNGHTIF. The CDR3 DNA sequence: TGTTCCAGCAGCTTTTCCAACGGACACACTATCTTC.

This clone was seen a handful of times. This chain connects TRBV11-2 to TRBJ2-2; weak D call: TRBD2 (5 bases). The CDR3 consists of 14 residues. CDR1 and CDR2 (germline): SGHAT, FQNNGV. Trimming took off 5 bases at V and 0 bases at J, with 7 bases between the two ends. The CDR3 loop is CASSAEANTGELFF. The CDR3 DNA reads TGTGCCAGCAGCGCGGAGGCGAACACCGGGGAGCTGTTTTTT.

The CDR3 sequence is CASSWGETHYGYTF. The CDR3 nucleotides read TGCGCCAGCAGCTGGGGGGAAACACACTATGGCTACACCTTC. The chain has TRBV5-1 and TRBJ1-2, with D possibly being TRBD1 (5 bases). Germline V gene sequence: CDR1 SGHRS, CDR2 YFSETQ. V was trimmed by 3 bases and J by 3 bases, leaving 12 bases between them. The length of the CDR3 is 14 residues.

The chain links TRBV4-1 to TRBJ1-4; D uncertain. Germline V lookup: CDR1 MGHRA, CDR2 YSYEKL. This CDR3 has 14 amino acids. V was trimmed by 3 bases and J by 5 bases, leaving 10 bases between them. The CDR3 is CASSHGLLNEKLFF. Here the CDR3 DNA reads TGCGCCAGCAGCCATGGACTGCTGAATGAAAAACTGTTTTTT.

The rearrangement uses TRBV13 and TRBJ1-5, with D tentatively TRBD1 (6 bases). Germline V CDR1 and CDR2: PRHDT, FYEKMQ (reference sequence). The CDR3 length is 16 residues. Trimming removed 4 bases at V and 2 bases at J, with 15 bases between. CDR3 loop: CASSSGGRRGNQPQHF. CDR3 coding DNA: TGTGCCAGCAGCTCGGGGGGCCGCAGGGGCAATCAGCCCCAGCATTTT.

V and J are TRBV25-1 and TRBJ2-1, with TRBD2 matching over 7 bases. The CDR3 is 16 residues long. The germline V gene encodes CDR1 MGHDK and CDR2 SYGVNS. Trimming at V came to 6 bases and at J to 7 bases, leaving 15 bases not matched to a gene. CDR3 bases: TGTGCCAGCAGCCCTCTACTGCGGGGGTCAGTAAATGAGCAGTTCTTC. Translated, it gives CASSPLLRGSVNEQFF.

The CDR3 loop reads CASRDRGPEQYF. CDR3 sequence (DNA): TGTGCCAGCAGGGACCGAGGGCCCGAGCAGTACTTC. V gene TRBV28 combines with J gene TRBJ2-7, with D perhaps TRBD2 (5 bases). V was cut by 6 bases and J by 6 bases, with 12 bases left in between. This CDR3 has 12 residues. Germline V CDR1 and CDR2: MDHEN, SYDVKM. The entire variable domain, with the rest obtained from reference TRBV28 and TRBJ2-7, is as follows: DVKVTQSSRYLVKRTGEKVFLECVQDMDHENMFWYRQDPGLGLRLIYFSYDVKMKEKGDIPEGYSVSREKKERFSLILESASTNQTSMYLCASRDRGPEQYFGPGTRLTVT.

V usage is TRBV29-1 and J usage is TRBJ1-4; 9 bases match TRBD1. The CDR3 runs 14 residues. Germline-derived CDR1 and CDR2 are SQVTM and ANQGSEA. J lost 6 bases, V lost 6 bases, and 8 bases had no gene match. The chain's CDR3 is CSVAPGQGDEKLFF. CDR3 DNA sequence: TGCAGCGTGGCCCCGGGACAGGGTGATGAAAAACTGTTTTTT.

This clone showed up just once. The chain carries TRBV11-2 and TRBJ2-7; the match to TRBD2 covers 7 bases. V shed 6 bases, J shed 0 bases, and the junction held 8 bases outside the gene matches. Germline loops: CDR1 SGHAT, CDR2 FQNNGV. This CDR3 comprises 15 residues. CDR3 in DNA: TGTGCCAGCAGTACCAGCGGGGCCCACTCCTACGAGCAGTACTTC. It codes for CASSTSGAHSYEQYF.

V gene TRBV9 combines with J gene TRBJ1-3; possible D gene TRBD1, 6 bases. V lost 2 bases, J lost 0 bases, and 9 bases lay in between. The CDR3 length is 15 residues. The V gene's germline CDR1 is SGDLS and CDR2 YYNGEE. The CDR3 DNA sequence: TGTGCCAGCAGCGTGACAGGTAACTCTGGAAACACCATATATTTT. The encoded protein is CASSVTGNSGNTIYF.

This rearrangement joins TRBV7-3 to TRBJ2-2; D is possibly TRBD1 (5 bases). Trimming took 2 bases from V and 5 from J, leaving 9 bases between them. The CDR3 totals 14 residues. Germline loops: CDR1 SGHTA, CDR2 FQGTGA. CDR3 amino acids: CASSLQGLTGELFF. The CDR3 region has the DNA TGTGCCAGCAGCTTACAGGGATTGACCGGGGAGCTGTTTTTT.